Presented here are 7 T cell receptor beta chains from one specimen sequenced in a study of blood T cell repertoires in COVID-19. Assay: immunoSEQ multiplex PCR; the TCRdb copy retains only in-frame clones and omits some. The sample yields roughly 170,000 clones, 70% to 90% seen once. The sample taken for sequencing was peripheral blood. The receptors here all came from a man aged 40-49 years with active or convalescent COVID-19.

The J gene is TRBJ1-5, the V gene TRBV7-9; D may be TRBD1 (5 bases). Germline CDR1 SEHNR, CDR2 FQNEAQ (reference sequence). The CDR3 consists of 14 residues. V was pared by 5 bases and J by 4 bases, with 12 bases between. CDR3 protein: CASSQPGGNQPQHF. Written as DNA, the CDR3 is TGTGCCAGCAGCCAACCGGGGGGAAATCAGCCCCAGCATTTT.

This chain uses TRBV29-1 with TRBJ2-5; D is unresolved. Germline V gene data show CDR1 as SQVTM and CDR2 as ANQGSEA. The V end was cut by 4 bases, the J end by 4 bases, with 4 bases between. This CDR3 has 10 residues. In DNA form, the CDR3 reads TGCAGCGTTGGGGCAGAGACCCAGTACTTC. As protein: CSVGAETQYF.

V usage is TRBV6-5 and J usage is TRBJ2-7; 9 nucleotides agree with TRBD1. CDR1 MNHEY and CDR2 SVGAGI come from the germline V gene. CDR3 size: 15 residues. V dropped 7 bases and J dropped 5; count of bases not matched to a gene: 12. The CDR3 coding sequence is TGTGCCAGCATTCGCTTAAAGGACAGGGGCAACGAGCAGTACTTC. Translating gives CASIRLKDRGNEQYF.

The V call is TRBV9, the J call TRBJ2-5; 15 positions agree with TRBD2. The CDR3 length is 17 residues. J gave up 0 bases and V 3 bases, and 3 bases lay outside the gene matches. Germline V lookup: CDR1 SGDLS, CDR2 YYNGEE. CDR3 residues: CASSAGTSGGYQETQYF. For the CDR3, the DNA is TGTGCCAGCAGCGCCGGGACTAGCGGGGGGTACCAAGAGACCCAGTACTTC. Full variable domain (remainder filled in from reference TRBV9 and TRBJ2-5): DSGVTQTPKHLITATGQRVTLRCSPRSGDLSVYWYQQSLDQGLQFLIQYYNGEERAKGNILERFSAQQFPDLHSELNLSSLELGDSALYFCASSAGTSGGYQETQYFGPGTRLLVL.

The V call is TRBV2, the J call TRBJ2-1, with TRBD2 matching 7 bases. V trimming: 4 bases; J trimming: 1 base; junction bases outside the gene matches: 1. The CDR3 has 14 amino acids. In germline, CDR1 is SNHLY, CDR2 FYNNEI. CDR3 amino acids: CASSGTRSYNEQFF. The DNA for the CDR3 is TGTGCCAGCAGTGGGACTAGGTCCTACAATGAGCAGTTCTTC.

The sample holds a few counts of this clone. The CDR3 loop reads CASSFSGKLFF. The DNA for the CDR3 is TGTGCCAGCAGTTTTTCCGGAAAACTGTTTTTT. This chain uses TRBV12-3 or TRBV12-4 with TRBJ1-4; D not certain. This CDR3 region has 11 residues. V lost 3 bases and J 10 bases, leaving 6 bases between the germline ends.

CDR3 DNA sequence: TGTGCCAGCAGCTTACGGGACTCCGCCTACAATGAGCAGTTCTTC. It yields the protein CASSLRDSAYNEQFF. This chain connects TRBV7-8 to TRBJ2-1; tentatively, D is TRBD2 (6 bases). V was pared by 2 bases and J by 2 bases, with 10 bases between. Germline CDR1 reads SGHVS; CDR2 reads FQNEAQ. This CDR3 spans 15 amino acids.